This T cell receptor beta chain is from a study of cytomegalovirus exposure and HLA in healthy donors. In the case of this clone: Its antigen remains unknown.

PCR involved 60 Vbeta and 13 Jbeta primers. Measured with immunoSEQ multiplex PCR; TCRdb has only the in-frame clones, and not every one. Among around 200,000 clones listed, roughly 84% were seen once. CDR3 size: 17 residues. Trimming removed 0 bases at V and 0 bases at J, with 11 bases between. Germline assignment: CDR1 SNHLY and CDR2 FYNNEI. Broader study findings: TRBV6-2, TRBV6-3 and some other V segments were unresolvable in 87-base-pair reads. Information on immune exposure was restricted to one variable (CMV serostatus).

The material sequenced was PBMCs. V gene TRBV2 combines with J gene TRBJ1-4, with D hard to call. The sequence derives from a girl aged 2 to 10 in good health and CMV-seropositive. CDR3 nucleotides: TGTGCCAGCAGTGAAGCGCGGGTAATCGCAACTAATGAAAAACTGTTTTTT. Protein: CASSEARVIATNEKLFF.